What follows is one T cell receptor (beta chain) and its context. The antigen is not known. This entry belongs to a study of cytomegalovirus exposure and HLA in healthy donors. Study-level results: Among donors in an Asian-associated ancestry cluster, a later analysis reportedly found fewer N-insertions than the roughly 670-donor mean.

This CDR3 region has 15 residues. Germline CDR1 reads SQVTM; CDR2 reads ANQGSEA. V gave up 4 bases and J gave up 1 base; unmatched junction bases: 9. 13 Jbeta primers and 60 Vbeta primers were used for the PCR. This table comes from immunoSEQ multiplex PCR, and its TCRdb copy is limited to in-frame clones, with some not included. The data hold 160,000 or so clones, with approximately 80% observed a single time. The specimen was PBMCs. This TCR derives from a woman in her forties or fifties in good health and CMV-seronegative. The V call is TRBV29-1, the J call TRBJ1-1; 7 bases align to TRBD1. The CDR3 loop reads CSVGPGGFRNTEAFF. The CDR3 DNA reads as TGCAGCGTTGGCCCAGGGGGATTTAGGAACACTGAAGCTTTCTTT.